The clone carrying this T cell receptor beta chain turned up a few times. Its antigen is unidentified. This specimen comes from a study of blood T cells in healthy people across ages. Study observations and caveats: Age showed a roughly linear inverse relationship with TCR beta diversity per million T cells.

Researchers collected around 11 milliliters of peripheral blood from every single donor. A second PCR of 7 to 11 cycles used a sample-barcoded 5' primer and a J-beta primer mix. Each cDNA molecule, via a template-switch adaptor with 12 random nucleotides, was tagged. TCRdb ran MiXCR on the 5' RACE reads and lists one entry per CDR3 protein. Of over 950,000 distinct CDR3 sequences in the sample, about 51% were seen once. The CDR3 is 11 amino acids. V lost 7 bases and J 8 bases, leaving 9 bases between the germline ends. Germline lookup yields CDR1 MGHDK and CDR2 SYGVNS. The V and J genes are TRBV25-1 and TRBJ2-1; D unresolved. This receptor was obtained from a woman aged 55-70 years in good health. Input material: blood. The CDR3 DNA reads TGTGCCAGCACCACGGGCCATGAGCAGTTCTTC. Encoded protein: CASTTGHEQFF.